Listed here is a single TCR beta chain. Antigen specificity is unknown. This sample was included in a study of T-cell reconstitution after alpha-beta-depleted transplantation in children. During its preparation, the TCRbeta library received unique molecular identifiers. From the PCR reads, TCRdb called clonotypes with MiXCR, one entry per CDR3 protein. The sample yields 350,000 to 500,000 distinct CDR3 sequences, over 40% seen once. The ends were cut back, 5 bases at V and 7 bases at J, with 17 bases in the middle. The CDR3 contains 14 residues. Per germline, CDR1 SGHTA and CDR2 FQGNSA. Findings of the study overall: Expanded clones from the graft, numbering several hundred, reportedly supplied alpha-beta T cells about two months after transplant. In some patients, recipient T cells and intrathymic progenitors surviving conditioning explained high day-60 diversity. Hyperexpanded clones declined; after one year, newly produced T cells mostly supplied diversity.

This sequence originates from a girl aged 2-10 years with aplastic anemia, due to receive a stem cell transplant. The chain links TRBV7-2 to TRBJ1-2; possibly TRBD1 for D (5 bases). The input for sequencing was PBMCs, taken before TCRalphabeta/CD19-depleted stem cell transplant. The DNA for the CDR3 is TGTGCCAGCAGCCAAGACAGACCCGGGGGTGGCTACACCTTC. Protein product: CASSQDRPGGGYTF.